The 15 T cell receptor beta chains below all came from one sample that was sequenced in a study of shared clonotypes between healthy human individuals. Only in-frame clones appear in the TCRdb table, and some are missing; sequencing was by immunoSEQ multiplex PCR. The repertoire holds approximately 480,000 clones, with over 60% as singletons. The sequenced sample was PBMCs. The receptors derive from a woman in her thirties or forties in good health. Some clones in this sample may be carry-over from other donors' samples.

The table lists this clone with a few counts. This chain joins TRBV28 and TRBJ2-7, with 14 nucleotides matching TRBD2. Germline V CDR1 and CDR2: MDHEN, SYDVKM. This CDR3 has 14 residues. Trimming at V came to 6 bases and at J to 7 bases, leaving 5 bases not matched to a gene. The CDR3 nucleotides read TGTGCCAGCAGGCCGGGACTAGCGGGAGAGGAGCAGTACTTC. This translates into CASRPGLAGEEQYF.

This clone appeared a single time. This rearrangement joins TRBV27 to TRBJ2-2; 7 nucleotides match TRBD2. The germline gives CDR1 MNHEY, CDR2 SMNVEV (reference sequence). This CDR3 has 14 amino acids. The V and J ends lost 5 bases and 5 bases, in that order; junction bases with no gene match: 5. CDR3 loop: CASSPAGGTGELFF. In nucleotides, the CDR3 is TGTGCCAGCAGTCCGGCCGGGGGGACCGGGGAGCTGTTTTTT.

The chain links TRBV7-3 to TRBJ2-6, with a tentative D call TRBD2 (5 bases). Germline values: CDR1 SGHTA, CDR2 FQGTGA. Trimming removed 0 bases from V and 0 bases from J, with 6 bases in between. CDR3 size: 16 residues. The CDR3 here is CASSLTTSSGANVLTF. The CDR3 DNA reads TGTGCCAGCAGCTTAACCACTAGCTCTGGGGCCAACGTCCTGACTTTC.

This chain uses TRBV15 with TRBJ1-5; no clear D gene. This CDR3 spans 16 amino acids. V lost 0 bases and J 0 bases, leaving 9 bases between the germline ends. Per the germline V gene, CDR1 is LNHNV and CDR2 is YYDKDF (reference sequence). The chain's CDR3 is CATSREYGYSNQPQHF. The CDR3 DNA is TGTGCCACCAGCAGAGAATACGGGTATAGCAATCAGCCCCAGCATTTT.

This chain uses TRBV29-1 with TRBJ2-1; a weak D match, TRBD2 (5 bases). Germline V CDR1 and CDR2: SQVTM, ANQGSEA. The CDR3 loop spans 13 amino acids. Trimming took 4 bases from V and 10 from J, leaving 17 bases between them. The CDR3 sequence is CSVARSEGTEQFF. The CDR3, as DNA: TGCAGCGTTGCGCGGTCCGAGGGAACGGAGCAGTTCTTC.

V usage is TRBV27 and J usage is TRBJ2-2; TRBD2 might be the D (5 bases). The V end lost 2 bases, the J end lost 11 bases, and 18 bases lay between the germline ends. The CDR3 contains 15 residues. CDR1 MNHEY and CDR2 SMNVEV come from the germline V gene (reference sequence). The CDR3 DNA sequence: TGTGCCAGCAGTTTACGTATGGACTCAAGGACCGAGCTGTTTTTT. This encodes CASSLRMDSRTELFF.

The CDR3 bases are TGTGCCAGCAGCCCTACCGGGACAAGTACCGCGCAGTACTTC. Translation: CASSPTGTSTAQYF. V usage is TRBV7-8 and J usage is TRBJ2-7, with TRBD1 as a possible D gene (6 bases). This CDR3 is 14 amino acids long. Trimming left V 5 bases short and J 9 bases short, with 20 bases between. CDR1 and CDR2 (germline): SGHVS, FQNEAQ.

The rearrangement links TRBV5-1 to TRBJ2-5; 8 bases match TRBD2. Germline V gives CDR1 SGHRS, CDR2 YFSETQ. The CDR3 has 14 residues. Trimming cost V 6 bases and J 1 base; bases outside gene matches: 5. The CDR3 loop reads CASNFGGGQETQYF. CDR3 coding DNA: TGCGCCAGCAACTTCGGGGGGGGCCAAGAGACCCAGTACTTC.

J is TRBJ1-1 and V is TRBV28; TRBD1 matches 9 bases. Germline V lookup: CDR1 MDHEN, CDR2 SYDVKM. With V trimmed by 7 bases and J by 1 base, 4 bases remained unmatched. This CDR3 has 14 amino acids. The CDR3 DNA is TGTGCCAGCACTGGGACAGGGAAGAACACTGAAGCTTTCTTT. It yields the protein CASTGTGKNTEAFF.

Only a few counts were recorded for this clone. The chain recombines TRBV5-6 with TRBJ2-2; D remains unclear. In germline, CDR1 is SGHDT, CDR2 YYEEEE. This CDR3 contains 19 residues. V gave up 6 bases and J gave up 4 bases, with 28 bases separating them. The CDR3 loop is CASIRAFARPATPTGELFF. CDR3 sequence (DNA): TGTGCCAGCATCCGGGCGTTTGCCAGGCCCGCTACACCCACCGGGGAGCTGTTTTTT.

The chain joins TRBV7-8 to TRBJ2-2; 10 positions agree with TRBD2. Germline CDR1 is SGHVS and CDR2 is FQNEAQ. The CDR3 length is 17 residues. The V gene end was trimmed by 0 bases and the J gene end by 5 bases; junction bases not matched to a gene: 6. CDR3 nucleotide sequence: TGTGCCAGCAGCTTAGCCACTAGCGGGGCCTTGACCGGGGAGCTGTTTTTT. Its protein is CASSLATSGALTGELFF.

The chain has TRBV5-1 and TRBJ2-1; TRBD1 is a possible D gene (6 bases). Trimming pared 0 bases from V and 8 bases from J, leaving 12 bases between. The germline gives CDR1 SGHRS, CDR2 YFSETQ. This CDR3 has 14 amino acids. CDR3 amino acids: CASSLGQGWDEQFF. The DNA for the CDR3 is TGCGCCAGCAGCTTGGGCCAGGGGTGGGATGAGCAGTTCTTC.

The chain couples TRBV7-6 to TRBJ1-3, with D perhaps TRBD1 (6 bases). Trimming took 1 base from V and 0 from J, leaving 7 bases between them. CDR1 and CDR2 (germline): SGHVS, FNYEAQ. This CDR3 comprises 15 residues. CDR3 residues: CASSLVDSSGNTIYF. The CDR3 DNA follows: TGTGCCAGCAGCTTAGTGGACAGCTCTGGAAACACCATATATTTT.

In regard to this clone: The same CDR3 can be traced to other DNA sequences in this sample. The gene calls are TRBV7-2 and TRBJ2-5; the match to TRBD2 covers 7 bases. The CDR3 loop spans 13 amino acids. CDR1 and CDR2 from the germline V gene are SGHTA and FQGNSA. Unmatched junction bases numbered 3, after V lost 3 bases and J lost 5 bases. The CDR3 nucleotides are TGTGCCAGCAGCTTCCAGGGAGGGGAGACCCAGTACTTC. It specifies CASSFQGGETQYF.

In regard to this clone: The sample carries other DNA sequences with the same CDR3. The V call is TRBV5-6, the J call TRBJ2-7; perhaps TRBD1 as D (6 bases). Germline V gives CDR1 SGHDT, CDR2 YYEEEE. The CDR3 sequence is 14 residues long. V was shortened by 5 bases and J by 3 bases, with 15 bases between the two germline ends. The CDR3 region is CASSNPGHDYEQYF. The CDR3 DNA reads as TGTGCCAGCAGTAACCCGGGACACGACTACGAGCAGTACTTC.